A selection of T cell receptor beta chains follows, all from one sample in a study of T cells in Graves' hyperthyroidism and ophthalmopathy. MiXCR, applied by TCRdb to the multiplex PCR reads, yields one record per CDR3 protein. The top ten clones hold approximately 13% of a sample with 400,000 to 450,000 distinct CDR3 sequences, roughly 14% of them seen once. The specimen was blood. The receptors stem from a man aged 18 to 30 with Graves' ophthalmopathy. Both conserved end residues are part of each CDR3. Each record gives: D gene, V gene, clone size, J gene, CDR3 DNA, CDR3 protein. The D gene is left open where the match is weak. Not all rows give a size; the values are once, few, many and, for expanded clones, a class.

D gene: .; V gene: TRBV19; clone size: .; J gene: TRBJ2-1; CDR3 DNA: TGTGCCAGTAGTATTGACGGGGGTACCTACAATGAGCAGTTCTTC; CDR3 protein: CASSIDGGTYNEQFF
D gene: .; V gene: TRBV5-6; clone size: .; J gene: TRBJ2-7; CDR3 DNA: TGTGCCAGCAGCTTGTACTTTCTATACGAGCAGTACTTC; CDR3 protein: CASSLYFLYEQYF
D gene: TRBD2; V gene: TRBV13; clone size: many; J gene: TRBJ2-7; CDR3 DNA: TGTGCCAGCAGCTTGGGGACTAGCGGGGGGTCCTACGAGCAGTACTTC; CDR3 protein: CASSLGTSGGSYEQYF
D gene: .; V gene: TRBV6-1; clone size: many; J gene: TRBJ1-3; CDR3 DNA: TGTGCCAGCAGTGAATCAGACTACGAATCTGGAAACACCATATATTTT; CDR3 protein: CASSESDYESGNTIYF
D gene: TRBD1; V gene: TRBV5-4; clone size: .; J gene: TRBJ1-1; CDR3 DNA: TGTGCCAGCAGCGCGACAGGGGGGGCTGAAGCTTTCTTT; CDR3 protein: CASSATGGAEAFF
D gene: .; V gene: TRBV10-3; clone size: few; J gene: TRBJ1-1; CDR3 DNA: TGTGCCATCAGTCCAAGACCGAACACTGAAGCTTTCTTT; CDR3 protein: CAISPRPNTEAFF
D gene: TRBD1; V gene: TRBV11-2; clone size: .; J gene: TRBJ2-7; CDR3 DNA: TGTGCCAGCAGCTTAGCGGTGCTAGTAGGGACAGGAAGCTACGAGCAGTACTTC; CDR3 protein: CASSLAVLVGTGSYEQYF
D gene: .; V gene: TRBV7-9; clone size: .; J gene: TRBJ1-1; CDR3 DNA: TGTGCCAGCAGCTTTAGAGAGGCTCCGGGAGAACAAGCTTTCTTT; CDR3 protein: CASSFREAPGEQAFF
D gene: .; V gene: TRBV5-5; clone size: few; J gene: TRBJ2-7; CDR3 DNA: TGTGCCAGCAGCTTGGGTCCGGGTACCCACGAGCAGTACTTC; CDR3 protein: CASSLGPGTHEQYF
D gene: .; V gene: TRBV5-1; clone size: .; J gene: TRBJ1-4; CDR3 DNA: TGCGCCAGCAGCATGCCCTCCGGTCGGGGCGAAAAACTGTTTTTT; CDR3 protein: CASSMPSGRGEKLFF
D gene: .; V gene: TRBV30; clone size: .; J gene: TRBJ1-3; CDR3 DNA: TGTGGTGGAGGGAGGGCTGGAAACACCATATATTTT; CDR3 protein: CGGGRAGNTIYF
D gene: .; V gene: TRBV24-1; clone size: .; J gene: TRBJ2-3; CDR3 DNA: TGTGCCACCAGTGTATCCAAAAGAGGCACAGATACGCAGTATTTT; CDR3 protein: CATSVSKRGTDTQYF
D gene: TRBD1; V gene: TRBV19; clone size: few; J gene: TRBJ2-7; CDR3 DNA: TGTGCCAGTAGCTCATTTGGGACAGGGAACGAGCAGTACTTC; CDR3 protein: CASSSFGTGNEQYF
D gene: .; V gene: TRBV12-3/TRBV12-4; clone size: many; J gene: TRBJ1-2; CDR3 DNA: TGTGCCAGCAGTTTAGGAGGGGCCTCGGGCTATGGCTACACCTTC; CDR3 protein: CASSLGGASGYGYTF
D gene: .; V gene: TRBV11-2; clone size: .; J gene: TRBJ1-4; CDR3 DNA: TGTGCCAGCAGCTCTGAAAAACTGTTTTTT; CDR3 protein: CASSSEKLFF
D gene: .; V gene: TRBV5-6; clone size: many; J gene: TRBJ1-2; CDR3 DNA: TGTGCCAGCAGCATACGCCGCGGGGGCTACACCTTC; CDR3 protein: CASSIRRGGYTF
D gene: .; V gene: TRBV3-1; clone size: many; J gene: TRBJ2-3; CDR3 DNA: TGTGCCAGCAGCCAAGATCAAGCGTTGACGCAGTATTTT; CDR3 protein: CASSQDQALTQYF
D gene: .; V gene: TRBV7-3; clone size: many; J gene: TRBJ2-7; CDR3 DNA: TGTGCCAGCAGCTTGGGAATGGGCGAGCAGTACTTC; CDR3 protein: CASSLGMGEQYF
D gene: .; V gene: TRBV11-2; clone size: many; J gene: TRBJ2-7; CDR3 DNA: TGTGCCAGCAGCTTAGTCGGTAGATCTAGCAGATCCTACGAGCAGTACTTC; CDR3 protein: CASSLVGRSSRSYEQYF
D gene: TRBD2; V gene: TRBV9; clone size: .; J gene: TRBJ2-2; CDR3 DNA: TGTGCCAGCAGCGTAACCGTGGTGTCAGGGAGGCTAGCGGGAGCGGGTAACACCGGGGAGCTGTTTTTT; CDR3 protein: CASSVTVVSGRLAGAGNTGELFF
D gene: .; V gene: TRBV6-5; clone size: many; J gene: TRBJ1-4; CDR3 DNA: TGTGCCAGCAGTTACTCGAGTGGGGCGAAGAGGGAAAAACTGTTTTTT; CDR3 protein: CASSYSSGAKREKLFF
D gene: .; V gene: TRBV24-1; clone size: many; J gene: TRBJ2-3; CDR3 DNA: TGTGCCACCAGTGGGGCGGGCGACACAGATACGCAGTATTTT; CDR3 protein: CATSGAGDTDTQYF
D gene: .; V gene: TRBV3-1; clone size: many; J gene: TRBJ1-3; CDR3 DNA: TGTGCCAGCAGCCGGTCGACAAGAACTGGAAACACCATATATTTT; CDR3 protein: CASSRSTRTGNTIYF
D gene: TRBD1; V gene: TRBV27; clone size: many; J gene: TRBJ1-2; CDR3 DNA: TGTGCCAGCAGTCCGACCGGACAGGGCAGTGGCTACACCTTC; CDR3 protein: CASSPTGQGSGYTF
D gene: TRBD1; V gene: TRBV12-3/TRBV12-4; clone size: .; J gene: TRBJ2-1; CDR3 DNA: TGTGCCAGCAGACAGATGCAGGGGGCTGTTGAGCAGTTCTTC; CDR3 protein: CASRQMQGAVEQFF
D gene: .; V gene: TRBV6-2/TRBV6-3; clone size: many; J gene: TRBJ1-5; CDR3 DNA: TGTGCCAGCAGGGCCAGACAGTCCAATCAGCCCCAGCATTTT; CDR3 protein: CASRARQSNQPQHF
D gene: TRBD2; V gene: TRBV5-1; clone size: many; J gene: TRBJ2-1; CDR3 DNA: TGCGCCAGCAGCGAGGCCCTAGCGGGAGGTTACAATGAGCAGTTCTTC; CDR3 protein: CASSEALAGGYNEQFF
D gene: .; V gene: TRBV5-4; clone size: few; J gene: TRBJ2-7; CDR3 DNA: TGTGCCAGCAGCTTGGAAGTCGGGAGCTCCTACGAGCAGTACTTC; CDR3 protein: CASSLEVGSSYEQYF
D gene: TRBD1; V gene: TRBV25-1; clone size: .; J gene: TRBJ2-5; CDR3 DNA: TGTGCCAGCAGTCTGACCCGACAGGGAAATCAAGAGACCCAGTACTTC; CDR3 protein: CASSLTRQGNQETQYF
D gene: .; V gene: TRBV10-1; clone size: few; J gene: TRBJ2-3; CDR3 DNA: TGCGCCAGCAGCCTAAGCCTCCCCGATACGCAGTATTTT; CDR3 protein: CASSLSLPDTQYF
D gene: .; V gene: TRBV14; clone size: few; J gene: TRBJ1-2; CDR3 DNA: TGTGCCAGCAGCCAAACGGATGGCTATAACTATGGCTACACCTTC; CDR3 protein: CASSQTDGYNYGYTF
D gene: .; V gene: TRBV27; clone size: .; J gene: TRBJ2-3; CDR3 DNA: TGTGCCAGCAGTTCATGGGGGGCACCAGCAGGCACAGATACGCAGTATTTT; CDR3 protein: CASSSWGAPAGTDTQYF